This T cell receptor (beta chain) was retrieved from a study of cytomegalovirus exposure and HLA in healthy donors. Study conclusions and caveats: As a later analysis revealed, the rate of TCR association differed by HLA locus, with DRB1 most and HLA-C fewest. Overall, approximately 150 TCR beta chains were annotated as cytomegalovirus-associated.

Germline V CDR1 and CDR2: SGHKS, YYEKEE (reference sequence). The V and J ends lost 3 bases and 0 bases, in that order; junction bases with no gene match: 5. The CDR3 contains 15 residues. Remarks on this clone: Its antigen is currently unknown.

PCR was performed using 60 Vbeta and 13 Jbeta primers. Sequenced by immunoSEQ multiplex PCR; TCRdb stores in-frame clones only, minus some. This table has 85,000 to 130,000 clones, 76% appearing once. This TCR derives from a woman in her 50s in good health and CMV-seropositive. This rearrangement joins TRBV5-5 to TRBJ1-1; 7 bases line up with TRBD1. The specimen was PBMCs. CDR3 DNA sequence: TGTGCCAGCAGCTGGCGAGGGGGCGTGAACACTGAAGCTTTCTTT. This sequence encodes CASSWRGGVNTEAFF.